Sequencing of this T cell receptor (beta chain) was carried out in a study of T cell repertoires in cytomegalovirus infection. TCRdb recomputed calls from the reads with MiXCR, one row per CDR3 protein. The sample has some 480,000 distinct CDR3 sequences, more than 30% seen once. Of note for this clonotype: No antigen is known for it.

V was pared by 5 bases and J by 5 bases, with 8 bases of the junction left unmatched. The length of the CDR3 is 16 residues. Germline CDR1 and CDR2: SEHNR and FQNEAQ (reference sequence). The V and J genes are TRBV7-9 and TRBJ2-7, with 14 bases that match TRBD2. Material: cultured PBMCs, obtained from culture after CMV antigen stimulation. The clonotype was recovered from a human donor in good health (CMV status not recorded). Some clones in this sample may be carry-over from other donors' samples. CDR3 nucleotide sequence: TGTGCCAGCAGCCCAGGGACTAGCGGGAGTTTCCACGAGCAGTACTTC. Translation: CASSPGTSGSFHEQYF.